Included here is one T cell receptor (beta chain) sequence, with context. Its antigen is as yet unknown. The data belong to a study of early T cells in non-severe SARS-CoV-2 infection. Whole-study context: Bulk RNA isolated from unsorted whole blood underwent sequencing; chains were not paired. General study results and limits: Anti-spike CD8 responses were favored in VDJdb matching, and private and CD4 specificities were missed.

V lost 9 bases and J lost 1, with 9 bases in between. The CDR3 totals 13 residues. From germline, CDR1 is ENHRY and CDR2 SYGVKD. Attachment of unique molecular identifiers was made to individual cDNA molecules. TCRdb reprocessed the 5' RACE reads with MiXCR, giving one entry per CDR3 protein. Of around 66,000 distinct CDR3 sequences listed, approximately 6.1% are singletons. The sequence was collected from an adult who was a healthcare worker with PCR-confirmed SARS-CoV-2 infection or an uninfected control (not recorded which). Sequences were derived from whole blood, sampled at baseline. This chain joins TRBV10-3 and TRBJ2-2, with D perhaps matching TRBD1 (6 bases). Here the CDR3 reads CAITDRNTGELFF. The CDR3 DNA follows: TGTGCCATAACGGACAGGAACACCGGGGAGCTGTTTTTT.